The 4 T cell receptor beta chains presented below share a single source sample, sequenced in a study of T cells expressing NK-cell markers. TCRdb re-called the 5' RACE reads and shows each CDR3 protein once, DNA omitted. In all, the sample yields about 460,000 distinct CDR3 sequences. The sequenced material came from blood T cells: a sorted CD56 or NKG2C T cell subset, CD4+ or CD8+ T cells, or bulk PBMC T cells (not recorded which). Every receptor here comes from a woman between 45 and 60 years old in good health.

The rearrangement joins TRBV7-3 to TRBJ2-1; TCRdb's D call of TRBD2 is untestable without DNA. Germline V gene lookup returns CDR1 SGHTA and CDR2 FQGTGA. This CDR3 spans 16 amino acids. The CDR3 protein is CASSPPGAGRHNEQFF.

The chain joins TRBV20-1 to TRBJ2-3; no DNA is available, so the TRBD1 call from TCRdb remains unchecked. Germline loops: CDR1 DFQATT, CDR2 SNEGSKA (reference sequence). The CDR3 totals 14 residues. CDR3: CSARVGTGADTQYF.

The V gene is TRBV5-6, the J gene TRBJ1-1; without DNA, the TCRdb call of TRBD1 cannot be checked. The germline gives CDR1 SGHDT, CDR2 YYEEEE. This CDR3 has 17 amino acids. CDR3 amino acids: CASSQNYALQVDPEAFF.

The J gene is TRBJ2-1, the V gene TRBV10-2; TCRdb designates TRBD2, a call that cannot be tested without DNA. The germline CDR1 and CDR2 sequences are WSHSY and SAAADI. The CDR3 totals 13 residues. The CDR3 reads CASQEVGPREQFF.